This TCR beta chain was recovered during a study of blood T cell repertoires in COVID-19. In the original processing: Counts of nucleated cells, estimated from reference gene primer amplification, were obtained. TCRdb keeps only in-frame clones here, not all; method: immunoSEQ multiplex PCR. The D gene and trimming were derived from the DNA, and the V and J assignments and clone size from that table. This sample yields fewer than 350,000 clones, of which over 80% are seen a single time; 4.1% belongs to the top ten. The receptor comes from a woman aged 30 to 39 with acute COVID-19. Sequencing was carried out using PBMCs or T cells enriched from blood (not recorded which).

The CDR3 protein is CASSFQGSPLHF. As DNA, the CDR3 is TGTGCCAGCAGTTTTCAGGGCTCACCCCTCCACTTT. This chain links TRBV28 with TRBJ1-6; a possible D gene is TRBD1 (5 bases). V dropped 3 bases and J dropped 10 bases, with 7 bases sitting between them. This CDR3 has 12 residues. CDR1 and CDR2 (germline): MDHEN, SYDVKM.